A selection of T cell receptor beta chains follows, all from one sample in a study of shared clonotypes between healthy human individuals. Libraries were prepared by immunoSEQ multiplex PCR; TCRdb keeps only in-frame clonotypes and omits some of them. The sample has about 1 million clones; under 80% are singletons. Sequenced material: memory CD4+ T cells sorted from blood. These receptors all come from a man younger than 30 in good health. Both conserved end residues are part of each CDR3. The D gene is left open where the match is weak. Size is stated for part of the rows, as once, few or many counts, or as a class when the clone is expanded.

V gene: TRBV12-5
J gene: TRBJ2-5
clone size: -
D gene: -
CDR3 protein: CASGLVPGSEETQYF
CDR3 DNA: TGTGCTAGTGGTTTGGTGCCAGGGTCCGAAGAGACCCAGTACTTC

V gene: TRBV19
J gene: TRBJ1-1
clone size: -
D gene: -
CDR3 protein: CASSPRDPNTEAFF
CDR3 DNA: TGTGCCAGTAGCCCTCGGGACCCTAACACTGAAGCTTTCTTT

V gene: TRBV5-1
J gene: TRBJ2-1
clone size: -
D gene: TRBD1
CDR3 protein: CASSLEQGAKNEQFF
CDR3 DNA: TGCGCCAGCAGCTTGGAACAGGGGGCAAAAAATGAGCAGTTCTTC

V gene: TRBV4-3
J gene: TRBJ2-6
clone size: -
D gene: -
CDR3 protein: CASSQDSIPGSSSGANVLTF
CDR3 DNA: TGCGCCAGCAGCCAAGATTCGATCCCAGGGAGTTCGTCTGGGGCCAACGTCCTGACTTTC

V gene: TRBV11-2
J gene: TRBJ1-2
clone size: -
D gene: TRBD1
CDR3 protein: CASSFQGTGGFYGYTF
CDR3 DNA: TGTGCCAGCAGCTTTCAGGGGACAGGGGGATTTTATGGCTACACCTTC

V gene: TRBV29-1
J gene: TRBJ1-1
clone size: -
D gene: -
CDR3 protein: CSGGGRLNTEAFF
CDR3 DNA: TGCAGCGGAGGGGGACGGCTGAACACTGAAGCTTTCTTT

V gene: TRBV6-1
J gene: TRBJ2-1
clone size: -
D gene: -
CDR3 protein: CASSVAASYNEQFF
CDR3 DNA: TGTGCCAGCAGTGTAGCGGCCTCCTACAATGAGCAGTTCTTC

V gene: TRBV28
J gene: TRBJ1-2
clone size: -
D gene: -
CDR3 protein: CAILREANYGYTF
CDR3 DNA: TGTGCCATTCTCAGGGAAGCTAACTATGGCTACACCTTC

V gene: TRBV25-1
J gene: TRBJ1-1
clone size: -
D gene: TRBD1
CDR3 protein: CASSEYNRGGTEAFF
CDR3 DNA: TGTGCCAGCAGTGAATATAACAGGGGAGGTACTGAAGCTTTCTTT

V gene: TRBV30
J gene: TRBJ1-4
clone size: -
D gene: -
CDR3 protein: CAWRPPPGGEKLFF
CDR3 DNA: TGTGCCTGGAGGCCCCCCCCGGGGGGGGAAAAACTGTTTTTT

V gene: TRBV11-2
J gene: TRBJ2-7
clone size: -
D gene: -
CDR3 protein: CASRQAYEQYF
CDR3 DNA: TGTGCCAGCAGACAGGCCTACGAGCAGTACTTC

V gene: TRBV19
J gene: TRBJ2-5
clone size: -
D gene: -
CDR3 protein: CASSIVRTGQETQYF
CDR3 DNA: TGTGCCAGTAGCATCGTAAGAACAGGACAAGAGACCCAGTACTTC

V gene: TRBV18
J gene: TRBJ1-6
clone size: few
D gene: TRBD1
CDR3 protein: CASSQGAGNSPLHF
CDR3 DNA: TGTGCCAGCTCACAGGGGGCGGGTAATTCACCCCTCCACTTT

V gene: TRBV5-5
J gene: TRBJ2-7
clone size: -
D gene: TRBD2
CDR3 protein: CASSPPGYGGINEQYF
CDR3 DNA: TGTGCCAGCAGCCCGCCGGGGTACGGGGGGATAAACGAGCAGTACTTC

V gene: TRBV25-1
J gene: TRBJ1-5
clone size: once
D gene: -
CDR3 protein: CASSDPGPGQPQHF
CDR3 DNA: TGTGCCAGCAGTGACCCAGGCCCTGGTCAGCCCCAGCATTTT

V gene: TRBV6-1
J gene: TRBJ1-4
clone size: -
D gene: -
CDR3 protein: CASRGLGSANEKLFF
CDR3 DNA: TGTGCCAGCAGGGGATTGGGCAGCGCGAATGAAAAACTGTTTTTT

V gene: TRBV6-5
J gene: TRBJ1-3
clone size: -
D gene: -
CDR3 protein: CASSLRGLSGNTIYF
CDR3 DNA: TGTGCCAGCAGTTTGAGGGGATTATCTGGAAACACCATATATTTT

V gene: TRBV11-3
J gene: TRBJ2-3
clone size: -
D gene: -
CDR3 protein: CASSRDGSDTQYF
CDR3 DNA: TGTGCCAGCAGCCGGGACGGTTCAGATACGCAGTATTTT

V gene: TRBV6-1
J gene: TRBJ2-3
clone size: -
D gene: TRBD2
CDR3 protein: CATRLLAPSTDTQYF
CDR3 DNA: TGTGCCACCCGACTACTAGCGCCAAGCACAGATACGCAGTATTTT

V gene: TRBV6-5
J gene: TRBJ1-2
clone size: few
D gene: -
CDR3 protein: CASSYVRGGANFGYTF
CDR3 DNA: TGTGCCAGCAGTTACGTACGGGGTGGGGCTAACTTTGGCTACACCTTC

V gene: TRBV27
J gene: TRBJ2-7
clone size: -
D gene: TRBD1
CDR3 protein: CASRLRTGDSYEQYF
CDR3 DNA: TGTGCCAGCAGACTTCGGACAGGGGATTCCTACGAGCAGTACTTC

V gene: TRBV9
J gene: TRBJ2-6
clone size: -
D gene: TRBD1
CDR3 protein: CASRGTGTSGANVLTF
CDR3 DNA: TGTGCCAGCAGGGGGACAGGAACTTCTGGGGCCAACGTCCTGACTTTC

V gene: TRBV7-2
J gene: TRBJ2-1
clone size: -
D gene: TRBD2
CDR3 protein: CASSRPSGRVSYNEQFF
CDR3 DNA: TGTGCCAGCAGTCGACCTAGCGGGAGGGTCTCCTACAATGAGCAGTTCTTC

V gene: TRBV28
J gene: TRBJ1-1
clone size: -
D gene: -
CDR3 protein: CASSLRGRNTEAFF
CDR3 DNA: TGTGCCAGCAGTTTGAGGGGGAGGAACACTGAAGCTTTCTTT

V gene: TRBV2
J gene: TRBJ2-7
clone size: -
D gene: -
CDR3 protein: CASNKYEQYF
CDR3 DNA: TGTGCCAGCAATAAGTACGAGCAGTACTTC

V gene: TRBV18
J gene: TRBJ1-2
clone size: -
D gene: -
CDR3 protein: CASSPTAGERGYTF
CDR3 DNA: TGTGCCAGCTCACCGACGGCAGGGGAGCGGGGCTACACCTTC

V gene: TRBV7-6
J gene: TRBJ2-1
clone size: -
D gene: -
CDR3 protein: CASSPGGKANEQFF
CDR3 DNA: TGTGCCAGCAGCCCAGGCGGGAAGGCCAATGAGCAGTTCTTC

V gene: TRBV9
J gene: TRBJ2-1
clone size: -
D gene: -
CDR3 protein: CASSDLNEQFF
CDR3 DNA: TGTGCCAGCAGCGATCTCAATGAGCAGTTCTTC

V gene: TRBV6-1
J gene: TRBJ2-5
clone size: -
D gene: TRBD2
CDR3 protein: CASSIGTSGETQYF
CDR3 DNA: TGTGCCAGCAGTATTGGGACTAGCGGAGAGACCCAGTACTTC

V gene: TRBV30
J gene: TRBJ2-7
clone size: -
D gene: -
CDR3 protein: CAWSVMSSYEQYF
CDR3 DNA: TGTGCCTGGAGTGTCATGAGCTCCTACGAGCAGTACTTC

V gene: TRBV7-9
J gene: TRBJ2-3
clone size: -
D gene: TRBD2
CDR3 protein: CASRANPSGYTDTQYF
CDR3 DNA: TGTGCCAGCAGAGCTAACCCTAGCGGGTACACAGATACGCAGTATTTT